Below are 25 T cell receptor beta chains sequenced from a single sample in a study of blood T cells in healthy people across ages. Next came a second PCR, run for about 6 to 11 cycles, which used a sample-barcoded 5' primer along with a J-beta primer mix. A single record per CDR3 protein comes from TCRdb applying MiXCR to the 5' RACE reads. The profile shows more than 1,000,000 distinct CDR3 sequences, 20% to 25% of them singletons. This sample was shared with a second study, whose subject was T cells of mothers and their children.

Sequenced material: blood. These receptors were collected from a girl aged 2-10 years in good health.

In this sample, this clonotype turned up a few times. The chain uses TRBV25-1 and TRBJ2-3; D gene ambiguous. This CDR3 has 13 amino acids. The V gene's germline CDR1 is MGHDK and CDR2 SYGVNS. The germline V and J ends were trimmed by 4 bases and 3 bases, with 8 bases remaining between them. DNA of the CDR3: TGTGCCAGCAGTGTATTAGGGACAGATACGCAGTATTTT. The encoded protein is CASSVLGTDTQYF.

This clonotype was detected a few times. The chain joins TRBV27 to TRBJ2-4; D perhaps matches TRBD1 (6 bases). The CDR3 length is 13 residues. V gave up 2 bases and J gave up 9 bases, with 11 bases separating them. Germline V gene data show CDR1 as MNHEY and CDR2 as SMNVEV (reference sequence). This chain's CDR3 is CASSLGVGGIQYF. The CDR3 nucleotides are TGTGCCAGCAGTTTAGGGGTAGGGGGCATTCAGTACTTC.

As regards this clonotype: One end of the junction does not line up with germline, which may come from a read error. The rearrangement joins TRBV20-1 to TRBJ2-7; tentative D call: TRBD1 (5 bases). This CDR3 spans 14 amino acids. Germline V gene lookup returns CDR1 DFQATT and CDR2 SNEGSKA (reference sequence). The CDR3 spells CSASGAAISYEHYF. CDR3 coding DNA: TGCAGTGCAAGTGGGGCAGCGATCTCCTACGAGCATTACTTC.

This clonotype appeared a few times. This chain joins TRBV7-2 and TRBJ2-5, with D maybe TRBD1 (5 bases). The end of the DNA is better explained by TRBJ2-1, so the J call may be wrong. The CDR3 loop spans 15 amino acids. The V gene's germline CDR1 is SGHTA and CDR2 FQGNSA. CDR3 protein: CASSLGQGNYNEQFF. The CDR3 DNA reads TGTGCCAGCAGCTTAGGGCAGGGCAATTACAATGAGCAGTTCTTC.

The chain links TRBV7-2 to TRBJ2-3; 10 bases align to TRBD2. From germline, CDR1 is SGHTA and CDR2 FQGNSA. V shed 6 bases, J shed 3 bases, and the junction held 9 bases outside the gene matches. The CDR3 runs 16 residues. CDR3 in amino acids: CASRLLSGGTTDTQYF. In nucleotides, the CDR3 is TGTGCCAGCAGGCTTCTTAGCGGGGGGACTACAGATACGCAGTATTTT.

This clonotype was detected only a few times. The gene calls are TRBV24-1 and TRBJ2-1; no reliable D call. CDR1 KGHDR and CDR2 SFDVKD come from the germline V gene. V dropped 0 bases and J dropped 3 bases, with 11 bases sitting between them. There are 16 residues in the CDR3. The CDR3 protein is CATSDLNLVGYNEQFF. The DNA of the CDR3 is TGTGCCACCAGTGATTTGAATCTAGTAGGCTACAATGAGCAGTTCTTC.

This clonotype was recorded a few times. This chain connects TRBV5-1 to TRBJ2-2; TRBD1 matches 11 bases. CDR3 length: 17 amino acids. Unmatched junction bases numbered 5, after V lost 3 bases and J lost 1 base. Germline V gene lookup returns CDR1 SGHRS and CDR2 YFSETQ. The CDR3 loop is CASSSGQGARNTGELFF. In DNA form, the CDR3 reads TGCGCCAGCAGCTCAGGACAGGGGGCCCGGAACACCGGGGAGCTGTTTTTT.

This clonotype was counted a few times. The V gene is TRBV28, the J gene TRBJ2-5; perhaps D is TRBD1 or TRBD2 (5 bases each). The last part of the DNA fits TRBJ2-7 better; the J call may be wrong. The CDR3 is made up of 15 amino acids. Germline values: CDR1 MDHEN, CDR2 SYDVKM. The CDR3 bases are TGTGCCAGCAGCTTTGGTGTCCCTGGGGACCACGAGCAGTACTTC. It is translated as CASSFGVPGDHEQYF.

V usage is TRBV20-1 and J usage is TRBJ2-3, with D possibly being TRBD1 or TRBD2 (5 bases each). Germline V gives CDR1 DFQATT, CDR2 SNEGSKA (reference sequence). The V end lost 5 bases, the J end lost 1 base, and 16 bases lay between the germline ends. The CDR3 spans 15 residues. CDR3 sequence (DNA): TGCAGTGCTCCTAAGACCGGGACGCGCACAGATACGCAGTATTTT. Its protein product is CSAPKTGTRTDTQYF.

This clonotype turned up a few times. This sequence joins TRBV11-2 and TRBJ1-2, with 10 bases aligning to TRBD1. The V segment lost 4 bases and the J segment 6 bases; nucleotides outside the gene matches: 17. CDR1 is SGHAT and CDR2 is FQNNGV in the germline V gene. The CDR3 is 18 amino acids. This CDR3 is CASSSYRDRGLQSHGYTF. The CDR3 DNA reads TGTGCCAGCAGCTCGTACCGGGACAGGGGCCTTCAGTCACATGGCTACACCTTC. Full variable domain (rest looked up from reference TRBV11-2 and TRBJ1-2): EAGVAQSPRYKIIEKRQSVAFWCNPISGHATLYWYQQILGQGPKLLIQFQNNGVVDDSQLPKDRFSAERLKGVDSTLKIQPAKLEDSAVYLCASSSYRDRGLQSHGYTFGSGTRLTVV.

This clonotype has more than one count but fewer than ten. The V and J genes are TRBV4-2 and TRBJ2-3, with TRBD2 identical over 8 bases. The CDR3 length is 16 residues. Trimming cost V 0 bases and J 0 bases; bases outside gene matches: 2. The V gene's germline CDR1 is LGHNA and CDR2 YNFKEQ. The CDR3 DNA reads TGTGCCAGCAGCCAAGAACTAGCGGAAAGCACAGATACGCAGTATTTT. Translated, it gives CASSQELAESTDTQYF.

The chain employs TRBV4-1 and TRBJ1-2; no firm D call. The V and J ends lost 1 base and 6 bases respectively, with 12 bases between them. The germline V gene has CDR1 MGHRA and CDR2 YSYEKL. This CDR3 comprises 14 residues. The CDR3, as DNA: TGCGCCAGCAGCCAAGTGGGCAGAAAGGATGGCTACACCTTC. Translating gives CASSQVGRKDGYTF.

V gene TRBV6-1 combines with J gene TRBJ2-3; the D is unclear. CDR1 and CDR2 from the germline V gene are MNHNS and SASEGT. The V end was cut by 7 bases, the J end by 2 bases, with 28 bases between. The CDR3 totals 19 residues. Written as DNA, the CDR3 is TGTGCCAGCAATACGGTCCCTTGGGTCGATGTACTAAACACAGATACGCAGTATTTT. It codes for CASNTVPWVDVLNTDTQYF.

CDR3 coding DNA: TGTGCCAGCAGTACAACGGGACAGGCCGAATATGGCTACACCTTC. Translation: CASSTTGQAEYGYTF. V and J are TRBV27 and TRBJ1-2, with TRBD1 matching 8 bases. The CDR3 sequence is 15 residues long. CDR1 and CDR2 from the germline V gene are MNHEY and SMNVEV (reference sequence). The V and J ends lost 5 bases and 5 bases, in that order; junction bases with no gene match: 10.

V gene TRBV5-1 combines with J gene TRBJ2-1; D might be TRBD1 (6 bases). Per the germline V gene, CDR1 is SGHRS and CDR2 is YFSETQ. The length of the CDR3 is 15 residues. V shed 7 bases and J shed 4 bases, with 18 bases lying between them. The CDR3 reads CASWSRDTGYNEQFF. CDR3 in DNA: TGCGCCAGCTGGAGCCGGGACACCGGATACAATGAGCAGTTCTTC.

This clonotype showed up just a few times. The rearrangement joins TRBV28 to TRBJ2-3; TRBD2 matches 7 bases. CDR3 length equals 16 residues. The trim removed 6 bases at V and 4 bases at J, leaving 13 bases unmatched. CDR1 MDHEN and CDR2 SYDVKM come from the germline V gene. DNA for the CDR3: TGTGCCAGCAGACCCACGGCGGGAGTGTCGGCAGATACGCAGTATTTT. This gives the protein CASRPTAGVSADTQYF.

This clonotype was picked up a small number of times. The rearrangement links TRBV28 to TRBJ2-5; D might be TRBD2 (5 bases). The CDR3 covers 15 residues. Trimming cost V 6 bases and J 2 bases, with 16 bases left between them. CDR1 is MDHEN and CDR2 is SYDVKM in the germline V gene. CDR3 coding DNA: TGTGCCAGCAGAACACTCCGAGCGGTGCAAGAGACCCAGTACTTC. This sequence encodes CASRTLRAVQETQYF.

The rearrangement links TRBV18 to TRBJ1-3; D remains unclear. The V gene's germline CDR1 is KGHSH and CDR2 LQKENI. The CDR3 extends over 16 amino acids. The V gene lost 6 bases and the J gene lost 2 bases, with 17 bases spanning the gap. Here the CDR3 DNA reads TGTGCCAGCTCTAGTGACGGGCTACGGACTGGAAACACCATATATTTT. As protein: CASSSDGLRTGNTIYF.

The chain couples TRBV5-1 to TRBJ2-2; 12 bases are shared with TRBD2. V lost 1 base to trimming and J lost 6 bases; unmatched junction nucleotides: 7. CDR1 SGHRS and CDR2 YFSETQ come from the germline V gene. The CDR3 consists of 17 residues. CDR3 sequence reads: CASSLNRLAGAPGELFF. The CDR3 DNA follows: TGCGCCAGCAGCTTGAACCGACTAGCGGGAGCCCCCGGGGAGCTGTTTTTT.

The CDR3: CASSYELATEAFF. The CDR3 DNA reads TGCGCCAGCAGCTATGAGCTTGCCACTGAAGCTTTCTTT. V and J are TRBV4-3 and TRBJ1-1; D remains ambiguous. The V end was cut by 5 bases, the J end by 4 bases, with 11 bases between. Germline CDR1 is LGHNA and CDR2 is YSLEER. The CDR3 runs 13 residues.

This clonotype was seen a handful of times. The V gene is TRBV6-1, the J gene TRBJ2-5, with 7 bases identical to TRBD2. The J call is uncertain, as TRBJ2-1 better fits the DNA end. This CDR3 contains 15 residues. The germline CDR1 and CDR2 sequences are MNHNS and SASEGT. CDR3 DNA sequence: TGTGCCAGCGGGGGGAAACGGGACTACTTTAATGAGCAGTTCTTC. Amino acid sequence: CASGGKRDYFNEQFF.

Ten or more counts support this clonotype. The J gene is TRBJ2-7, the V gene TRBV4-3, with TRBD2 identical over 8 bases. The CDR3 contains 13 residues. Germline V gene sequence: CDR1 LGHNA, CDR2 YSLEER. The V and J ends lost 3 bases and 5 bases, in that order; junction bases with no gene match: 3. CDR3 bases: TGCGCCAGCAGCCAGGGAGCGGGGGACGAGCAGTACTTC. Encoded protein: CASSQGAGDEQYF.

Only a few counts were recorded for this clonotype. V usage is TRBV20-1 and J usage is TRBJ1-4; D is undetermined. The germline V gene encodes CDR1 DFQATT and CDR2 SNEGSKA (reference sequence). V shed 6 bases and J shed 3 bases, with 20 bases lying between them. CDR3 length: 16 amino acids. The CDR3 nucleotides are TGCAGTGCCCCATATCCCCGTGGGAAGGCTAATGAAAAACTGTTTTTT. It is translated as CSAPYPRGKANEKLFF.

The CDR3 DNA follows: TGCAGTGCTACCTCGGATTGGGGGCGGGAGCAGTTCTTC. Residues: CSATSDWGREQFF. V usage is TRBV20-1 and J usage is TRBJ2-1, with D tentatively TRBD1 (6 bases). V was pared by 4 bases and J by 10 bases, with 17 bases between. Germline values: CDR1 DFQATT, CDR2 SNEGSKA (reference sequence). The CDR3 is 13 residues long.

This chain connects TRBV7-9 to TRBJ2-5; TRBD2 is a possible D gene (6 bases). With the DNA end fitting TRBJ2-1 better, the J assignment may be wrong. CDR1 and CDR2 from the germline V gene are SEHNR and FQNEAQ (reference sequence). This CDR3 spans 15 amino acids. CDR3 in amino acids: CASVPRTTTEDEQFF. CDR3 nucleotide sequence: TGTGCCAGCGTACCACGGACTACCACTGAGGATGAGCAGTTCTTC.